These 3 T cell receptor beta chains originate from one sample sequenced in a study of T cell changes during pregnancy in multiple sclerosis. Clones were read by immunoSEQ multiplex PCR, and TCRdb kept only the in-frame ones, dropping some. Found here are 20,000 to 25,000 clones, around four fifths of them singletons; the top ten hold about a sixth. This specimen was CD8+ T cells from peripheral blood mononuclear cells, taken in the first trimester of pregnancy. The receptor set was obtained from a female donor in good health, enrolled as a control in a pregnancy study.

The rearrangement uses TRBV5-1 and TRBJ2-1; D is possibly TRBD2 (5 bases). Germline V lookup: CDR1 SGHRS, CDR2 YFSETQ. The CDR3 length is 14 residues. V dropped 0 bases and J dropped 6 bases, with 10 bases sitting between them. The CDR3 nucleotides are TGCGCCAGCAGCTTGGGGCGGGTTGGCAATGAGCAGTTCTTC. Amino acid sequence: CASSLGRVGNEQFF.

The chain joins TRBV7-6 to TRBJ2-2, with D perhaps matching TRBD2 (5 bases). The CDR3 spans 16 residues. V lost 8 bases and J 2 bases, leaving 18 bases between the germline ends. The germline V gene has CDR1 SGHVS and CDR2 FNYEAQ. The CDR3: CASEGSGTPNTGELFF. For the CDR3, the DNA is TGTGCCAGCGAAGGAAGCGGTACCCCTAACACCGGGGAGCTGTTTTTT.

The rearrangement links TRBV27 to TRBJ2-7; 9 positions agree with TRBD1. The CDR3 is made up of 14 amino acids. The germline V gene encodes CDR1 MNHEY and CDR2 SMNVEV (reference sequence). V was pared by 4 bases and J by 7 bases, with 8 bases of the junction left unmatched. The CDR3 loop is CASSWTGAGGEQYF. DNA of the CDR3: TGTGCCAGCAGTTGGACAGGGGCCGGGGGGGAGCAGTACTTC.